This T cell receptor beta chain originates from a study of blood T cell repertoires in COVID-19. Background on the study: Samples taken during acute and convalescent COVID-19 were collected in the United States, Italy and Spain. Nucleic acid was either cDNA or gDNA, and it came from T cells, B-cell-depleted T cells, or PBMCs.

V lost 0 bases and J lost 3; bases outside the gene matches: 4. Looked up from germline, CDR1 is GTSNPN and CDR2 is SVGIG (reference sequence). There are 14 residues in the CDR3. Authors' data handling: Estimates of nucleated cell counts were drawn from the amplification of reference gene primers. Clones were read by immunoSEQ multiplex PCR, and TCRdb kept only the in-frame ones, dropping some. Clone size and the V and J calls come from that table; the DNA yielded D and trimming. The table has about 160,000 clones, just under 95% seen once. Sequencing was performed on peripheral blood. J is TRBJ1-2 and V is TRBV30; 7 bases map to TRBD1. This receptor was identified in a woman aged 45 to 65 with acute or convalescent COVID-19. The CDR3 loop is CAWSVTGTDYGYTF. Here the CDR3 DNA reads TGTGCCTGGAGTGTTACAGGGACAGACTATGGCTACACCTTC.